This TCR beta chain was retrieved from a study of blood T cell repertoires in COVID-19 (TCRdb year 2020). In terms of the full investigation: The collaborator samples originated in the United States, Italy and Spain and spanned the acute and convalescent phases of COVID-19. The material from the prospective study consisted of cDNA or gDNA derived from T cells, B-cell-depleted T cells, or PBMCs. Deeply sampled blood TCRbeta repertoires from subjects exposed to, actively infected with, or recovered from COVID-19 were included in the dataset. A freely available public database, intended as a resource for researchers studying the immune response to SARS-CoV-2, is where the repertoires were released. The samples were drawn from two sources: the first 160 participants of the ongoing ImmuneRACE study, and 1,200 or so subjects contributed by 6 global collaborators. Nearly every sample came with metadata listing a de-identified subject ID, COVID-19 status, age in years and sex. HLA class I and class II types, where available, came from metadata supplied by the sample provider rather than from assay-based typing.

TCRbeta CDR3 regions were amplified from genomic DNA by means of the immunoSEQ Assay, a bias-controlled multiplex PCR. For the original study's pipeline: Within the assay, amplification of reference gene primers was used to estimate how many nucleated cells each sample contained. Sequence reads were collapsed and filtered to measure the absolute abundance of every unique TCRbeta CDR3 rearrangement. For each sample, productive Simpson clonality was calculated by taking the square root of Simpson's diversity index across productive rearrangements. Not all clones reach the TCRdb copy of this immuneACCESS table, which keeps in-frame sequences only. Checked studies attribute under half of the gap to unresolved V genes and leave the rest unexplained. V, J and clone size are those of that table, while D and trimming were read from the DNA. The sample has approximately 200,000 clones on record, roughly 88% of them singletons. 3% to 4% of the sample goes to the ten largest clones.

The research as a whole found: How much clinical and demographic metadata was included differed by source and by participant, and the metadata was provided uncurated.

As regards this clone: Which antigen it targets is not known. No quality values exist for individual bases; no much larger clone is one base distant.

Whole blood was collected in K2EDTA tubes by collaborating institutions according to the institutions' own protocols. For TCRbeta analysis, collaborators shipped samples in one of three forms: frozen whole blood, isolated PBMCs, or DNA extracted from either of those sample types. The CDR3 goes from the cysteine to the phenylalanine over 16 residues. Only the CDR3 portion is preserved as DNA: 48 bases, with reading frame beginning at the first base. V loses 4 bases at its end and J loses 0 bases; junction bases beyond the gene matches: 4. According to the germline V gene (reference sequence), CDR1 reads MNHEY and CDR2 reads SMNVEV.

Sequencing was done on a sample of peripheral blood. The receptor was isolated from a man in his 60s with acute or convalescent COVID-19. The chain was built from TRBV27 and TRBJ2-1; TRBD2 aligns with 9 central bases. The DNA sequence follows: TGTGCCAGCAGTTACCAACTAGCGGGCTCCTACAATGAGCAGTTCTTC. The encoded protein is CASSYQLAGSYNEQFF.